The clone carrying this TCR beta chain was counted only a few times. The data are from a study of cytomegalovirus exposure and HLA in healthy donors. In the PCR, 60 Vbeta and 13 Jbeta primers were used. Here immunoSEQ multiplex PCR was the method, and the copy in TCRdb shows in-frame clones only, minus some. This sample has around 67,000 clones, with roughly 72% found just once. The CDR3 runs 13 residues. The germline gives CDR1 SGDLS, CDR2 YYNGEE. Trimming left V 6 bases short and J 7 bases short, with 13 bases between. The V call is TRBV9, the J call TRBJ2-2; no reliable D call. Sequencing used PBMCs. The TCR comes from a young woman in good health and CMV-seropositive. Here the CDR3 DNA reads TGTGCCAGCACCCCGACATCATTCGGGGAGCTGTTTTTT. This gives the protein CASTPTSFGELFF. Combining the CDR3 with reference TRBV9 and TRBJ2-2 gives the whole variable domain DSGVTQTPKHLITATGQRVTLRCSPRSGDLSVYWYQQSLDQGLQFLIQYYNGEERAKGNILERFSAQQFPDLHSELNLSSLELGDSALYFCASTPTSFGELFFGEGSRLTVL.